This paragraph covers one T cell receptor beta chain sequence. This specimen belongs to a study of technical replicates of blood from four donors. V was clipped by 1 base and J by 5 bases, with 10 bases between them. The CDR3 totals 13 residues. Germline values: CDR1 SGHRS, CDR2 YFSETQ. The method was immunoSEQ multiplex PCR; TCRdb's version includes in-frame clones alone and lacks a portion of them. The data hold about 69,000 clones, with over 80% observed a single time. Sequenced material: PBMCs. The V gene is TRBV5-1, the J gene TRBJ2-7, with D perhaps TRBD2 (5 bases). This clonotype was sampled from a human donor in good health. Some clones in this sample may be carry-over from other donors' samples. CDR3 nucleotides: TGCGCCAGCAGCTTGAGGATGGAGGACGAGCAGTACTTC. Translation: CASSLRMEDEQYF.